The clone carrying this T cell receptor beta chain appeared many times. Its target is not known. Inclusion characteristics of ophthalmopathy patients comprised a Clinical Activity Score of at least 3, a NOSPECS grade of at least 4, and duration under 3 months. Out of about 10 ml of fresh peripheral blood came the PBMCs. This sample is drawn from a study of T cells in Graves' hyperthyroidism and ophthalmopathy. Findings and limits, study-wide: Most thyroid-expanded clonotypes above 0.001 were also found in blood.

Amplification of TCR beta CDR3 regions was performed using RNA transcripts as template. In the first-round RT-PCR of the TCR CDR3, the HTBI primer set was used. TCRdb passed the multiplex PCR reads through MiXCR, listing each CDR3 protein once. The table shows 300,000 to 400,000 distinct CDR3 sequences, with approximately 15% occurring only once. The CDR3 covers 19 residues. Germline CDR1 reads SGHAT; CDR2 reads FQNNGV. Trimming left V 5 bases short and J 3 bases short, with 29 bases between. The source is a woman aged 30 to 39 with Graves' ophthalmopathy. Material: blood. This chain uses TRBV11-2 with TRBJ2-7, with D tentatively TRBD1 (6 bases). This CDR3 reads CASSITAGTSFSVIYEQYF. The CDR3 DNA reads TGTGCCAGCAGCATAACCGCCGGGACAAGCTTTTCAGTGATCTACGAGCAGTACTTC.